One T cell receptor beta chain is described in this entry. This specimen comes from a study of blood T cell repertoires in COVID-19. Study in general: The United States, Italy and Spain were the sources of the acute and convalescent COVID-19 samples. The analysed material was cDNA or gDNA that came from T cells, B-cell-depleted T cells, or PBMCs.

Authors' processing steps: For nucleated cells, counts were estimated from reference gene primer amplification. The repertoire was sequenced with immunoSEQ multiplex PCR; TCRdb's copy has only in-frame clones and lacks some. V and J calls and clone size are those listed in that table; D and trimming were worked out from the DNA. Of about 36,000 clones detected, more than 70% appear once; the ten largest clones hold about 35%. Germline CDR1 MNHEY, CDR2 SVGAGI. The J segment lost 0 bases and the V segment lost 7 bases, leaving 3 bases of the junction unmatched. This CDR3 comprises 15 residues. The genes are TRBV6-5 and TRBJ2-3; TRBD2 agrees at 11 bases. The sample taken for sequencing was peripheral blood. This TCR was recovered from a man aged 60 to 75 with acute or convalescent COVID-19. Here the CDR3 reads CASKTSGASTDTQYF. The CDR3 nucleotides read TGTGCCAGCAAGACTAGCGGGGCGAGCACAGATACGCAGTATTTT.